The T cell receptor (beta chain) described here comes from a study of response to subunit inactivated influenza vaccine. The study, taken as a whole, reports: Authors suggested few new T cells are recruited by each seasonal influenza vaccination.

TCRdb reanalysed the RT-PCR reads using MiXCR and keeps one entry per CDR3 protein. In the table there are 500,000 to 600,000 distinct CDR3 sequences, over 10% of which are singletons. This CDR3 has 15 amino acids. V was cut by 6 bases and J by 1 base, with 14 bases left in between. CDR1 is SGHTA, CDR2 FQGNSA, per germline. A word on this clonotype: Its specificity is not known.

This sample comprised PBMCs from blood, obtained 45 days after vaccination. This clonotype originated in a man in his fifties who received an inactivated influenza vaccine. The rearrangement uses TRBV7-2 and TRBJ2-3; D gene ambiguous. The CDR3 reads CASSFQARRTDTQYF. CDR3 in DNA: TGTGCCAGCAGTTTCCAAGCCCGACGCACAGATACGCAGTATTTT.